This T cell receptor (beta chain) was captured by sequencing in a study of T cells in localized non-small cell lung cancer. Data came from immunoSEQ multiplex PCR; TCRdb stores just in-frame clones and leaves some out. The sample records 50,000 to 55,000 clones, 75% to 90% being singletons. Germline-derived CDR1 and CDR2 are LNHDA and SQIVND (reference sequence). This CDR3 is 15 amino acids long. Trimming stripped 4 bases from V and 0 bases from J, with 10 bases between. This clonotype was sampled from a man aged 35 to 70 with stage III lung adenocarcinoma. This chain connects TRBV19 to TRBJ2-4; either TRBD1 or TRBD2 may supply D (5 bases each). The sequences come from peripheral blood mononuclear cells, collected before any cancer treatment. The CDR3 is CASSTWDPAKNIQYF. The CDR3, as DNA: TGTGCCAGTAGTACTTGGGACCCAGCCAAAAACATTCAGTACTTC.